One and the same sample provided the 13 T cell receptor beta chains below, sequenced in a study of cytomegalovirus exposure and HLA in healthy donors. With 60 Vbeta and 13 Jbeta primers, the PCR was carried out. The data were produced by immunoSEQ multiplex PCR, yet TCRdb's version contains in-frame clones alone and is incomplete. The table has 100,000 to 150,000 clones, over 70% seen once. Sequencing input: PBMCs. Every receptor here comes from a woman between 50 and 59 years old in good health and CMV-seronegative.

CDR3 coding DNA: TGTGCCAGCAGTGGGACAGGGGGCTATAATTCACCCCTCCACTTT. Translating gives CASSGTGGYNSPLHF. This chain links TRBV25-1 with TRBJ1-6, with 10 nucleotides matching TRBD1. The CDR3 spans 15 residues. Germline V gene lookup returns CDR1 MGHDK and CDR2 SYGVNS. Unmatched junction bases numbered 0, after V lost 4 bases and J lost 3 bases.

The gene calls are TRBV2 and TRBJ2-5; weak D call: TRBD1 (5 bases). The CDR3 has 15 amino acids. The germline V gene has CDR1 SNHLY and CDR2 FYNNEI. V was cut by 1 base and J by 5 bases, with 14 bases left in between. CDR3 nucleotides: TGTGCCAGCAGTGAAGTAGGGGCCTCAATCGAGACCCAGTACTTC. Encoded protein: CASSEVGASIETQYF.

The CDR3, as DNA: TGTGCCAGCACCCTGGGTGACAGGATCGATGGAGATACGCAGTATTTT. Protein sequence: CASTLGDRIDGDTQYF. The chain combines TRBV27 with TRBJ2-3; a possible D gene is TRBD1 (6 bases). The germline V gene has CDR1 MNHEY and CDR2 SMNVEV (reference sequence). This CDR3 contains 16 residues. The V and J ends lost 7 bases and 5 bases respectively, with 22 bases between them.

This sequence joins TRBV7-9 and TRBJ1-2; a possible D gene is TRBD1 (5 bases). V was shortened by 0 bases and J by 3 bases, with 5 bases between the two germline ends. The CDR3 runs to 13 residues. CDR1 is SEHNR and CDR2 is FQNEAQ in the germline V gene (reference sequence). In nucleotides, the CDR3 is TGTGCCAGCAGCTTAGCAGGGGACTATGGCTACACCTTC. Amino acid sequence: CASSLAGDYGYTF.

As DNA, the CDR3 is TGCAGCGTTGAACACAGAGTCTATGGCTACACCTTC. Encoded protein: CSVEHRVYGYTF. The chain couples TRBV29-1 to TRBJ1-2; no clear D. CDR3 length equals 12 residues. Germline loops: CDR1 SQVTM, CDR2 ANQGSEA. V lost 2 bases and J lost 4, with 8 bases in between.

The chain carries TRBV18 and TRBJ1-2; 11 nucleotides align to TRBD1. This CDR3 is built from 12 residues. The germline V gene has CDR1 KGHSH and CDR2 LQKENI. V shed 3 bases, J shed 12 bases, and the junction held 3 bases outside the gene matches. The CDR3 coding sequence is TGTGCCAGCTCACCGGGACAGGGGGTCGACACCTTC. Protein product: CASSPGQGVDTF.

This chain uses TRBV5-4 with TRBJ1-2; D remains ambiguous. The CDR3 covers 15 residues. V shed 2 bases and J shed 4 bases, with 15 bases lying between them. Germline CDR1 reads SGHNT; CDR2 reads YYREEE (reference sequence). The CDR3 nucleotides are TGTGCCAGCAGCTTAGGGTATGGGAGTTCCTATGGCTACACCTTC. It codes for CASSLGYGSSYGYTF.

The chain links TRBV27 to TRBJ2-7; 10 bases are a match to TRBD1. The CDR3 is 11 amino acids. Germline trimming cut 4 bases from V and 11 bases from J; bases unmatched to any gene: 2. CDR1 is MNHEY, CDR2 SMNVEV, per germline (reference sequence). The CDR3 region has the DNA TGTGCCAGCAGTTCCGGGACAGGGGAGTACTTC. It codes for CASSSGTGEYF.

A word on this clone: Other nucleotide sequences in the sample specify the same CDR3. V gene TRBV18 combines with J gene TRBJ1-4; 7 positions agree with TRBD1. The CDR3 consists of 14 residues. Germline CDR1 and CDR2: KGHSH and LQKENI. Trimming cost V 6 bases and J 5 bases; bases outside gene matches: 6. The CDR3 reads CASSPDRTNEKLFF. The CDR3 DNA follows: TGTGCCAGCTCTCCGGACAGGACAAATGAAAAACTGTTTTTT.

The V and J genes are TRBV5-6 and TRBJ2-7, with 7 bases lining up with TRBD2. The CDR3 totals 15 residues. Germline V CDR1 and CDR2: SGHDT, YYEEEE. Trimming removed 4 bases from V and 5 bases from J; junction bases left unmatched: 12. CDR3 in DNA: TGTGCCAGCAGCGCCGACTGGCGGGAGAGAAACGAGCAGTACTTC. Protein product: CASSADWRERNEQYF.

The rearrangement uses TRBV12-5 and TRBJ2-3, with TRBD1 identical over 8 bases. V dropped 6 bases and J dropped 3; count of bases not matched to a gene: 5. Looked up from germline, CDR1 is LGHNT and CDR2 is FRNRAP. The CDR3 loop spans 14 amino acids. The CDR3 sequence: CASGQGAQTDTQYF. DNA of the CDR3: TGTGCTAGTGGCCAGGGGGCGCAGACAGATACGCAGTATTTT. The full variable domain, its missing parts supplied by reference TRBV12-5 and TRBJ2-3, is DARVTQTPRHKVTEMGQEVTMRCQPILGHNTVFWYRQTMMQGLELLAYFRNRAPLDDSGMPKDRFSAEMPDATLATLKIQPSEPRDSAVYFCASGQGAQTDTQYFGPGTRLTVL.

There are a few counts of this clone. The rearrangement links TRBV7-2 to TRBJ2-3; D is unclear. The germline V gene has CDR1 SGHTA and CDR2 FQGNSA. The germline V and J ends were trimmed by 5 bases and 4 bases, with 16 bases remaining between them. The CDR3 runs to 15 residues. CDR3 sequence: CASSPLPSLPDTQYF. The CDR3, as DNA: TGTGCCAGCAGCCCCCTCCCGTCTCTCCCAGATACGCAGTATTTT.

CDR3 loop: CASSLLKHTEAFF. CDR3 DNA sequence: TGTGCCAGCAGCTTATTGAAACATACTGAAGCTTTCTTT. The chain carries TRBV7-3 and TRBJ1-1; no definite D call. With 2 bases removed from V and 5 bases from J, the gap between germline ends came to 9 bases. Germline loops: CDR1 SGHTA, CDR2 FQGTGA. CDR3 length equals 13 residues.